This T cell receptor beta chain stems from a study of blood T cell repertoires in COVID-19. Study details: Acute-phase and convalescent COVID-19 samples originated in the United States, Italy and Spain. Sample material is recorded as cDNA or gDNA derived from T cells, B-cell-depleted T cells, or PBMCs.

How the authors handled the data: Estimates of nucleated cell counts were drawn from the amplification of reference gene primers. Sequencing was performed with immunoSEQ multiplex PCR; in TCRdb, only in-frame clones are kept and a portion is missing. That table furnishes V, J and clone size, whereas the DNA furnished D and trimming. The repertoire holds about 230,000 clones, with over 70% as singletons. Trimming stripped 3 bases from V and 5 bases from J, with 7 bases between. CDR1 is KGHSH and CDR2 is LQKENI in the germline V gene. CDR3 size: 12 residues. The chain is built from TRBV18 and TRBJ2-5; D unclear. The sequencing sample was made of peripheral blood. The TCR sequence derives from a man at least 80 years old with acute or convalescent COVID-19. DNA of the CDR3: TGTGCCAGCTCACCTGCGGAGGAGACCCAGTACTTC. Translating gives CASSPAEETQYF.